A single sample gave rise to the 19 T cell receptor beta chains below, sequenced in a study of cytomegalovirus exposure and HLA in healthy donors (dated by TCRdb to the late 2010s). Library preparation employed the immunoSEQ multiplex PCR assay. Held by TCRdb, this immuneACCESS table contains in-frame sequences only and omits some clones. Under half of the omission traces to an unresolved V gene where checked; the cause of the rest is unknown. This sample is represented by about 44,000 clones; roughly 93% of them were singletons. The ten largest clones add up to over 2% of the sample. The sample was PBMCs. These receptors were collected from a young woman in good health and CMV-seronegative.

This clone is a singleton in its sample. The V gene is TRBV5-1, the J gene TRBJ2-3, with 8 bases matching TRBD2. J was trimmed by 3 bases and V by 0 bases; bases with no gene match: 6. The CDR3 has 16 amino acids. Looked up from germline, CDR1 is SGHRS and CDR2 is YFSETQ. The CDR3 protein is CASSLGQTSATDTQYF. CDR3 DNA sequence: TGCGCCAGCAGCTTGGGGCAGACTAGCGCGACAGATACGCAGTATTTT.

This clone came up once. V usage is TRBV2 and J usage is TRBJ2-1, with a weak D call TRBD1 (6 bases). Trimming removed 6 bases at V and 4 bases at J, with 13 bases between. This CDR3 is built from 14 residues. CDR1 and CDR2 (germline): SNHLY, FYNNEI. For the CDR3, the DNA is TGTGCCAGCAGATTTCAGGGGCAGTACAATGAGCAGTTCTTC. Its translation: CASRFQGQYNEQFF.

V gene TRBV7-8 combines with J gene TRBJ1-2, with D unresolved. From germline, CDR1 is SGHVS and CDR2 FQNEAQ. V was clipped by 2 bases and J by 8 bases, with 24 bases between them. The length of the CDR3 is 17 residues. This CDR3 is CASSLSWTPGELWGYTF. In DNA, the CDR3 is TGTGCCAGCAGCTTAAGTTGGACGCCTGGGGAGCTATGGGGCTACACCTTC.

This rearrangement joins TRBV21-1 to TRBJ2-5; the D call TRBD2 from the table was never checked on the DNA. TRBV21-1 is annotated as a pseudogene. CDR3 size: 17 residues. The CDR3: CASSNSVLAGGQETQYF. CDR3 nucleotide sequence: TGTGCCAGCAGCAATTCGGTACTAGCGGGAGGCCAAGAGACCCAGTACTTC.

CDR3 sequence reads: CASSLAGVRYEQYF. In nucleotides, the CDR3 is TGTGCCAGCAGCCTTGCAGGGGTTCGTTACGAGCAGTACTTC. This chain uses TRBV28 with TRBJ2-7; D perhaps matches TRBD1 (6 bases). Trimming took off 6 bases at V and 4 bases at J, with 16 bases between the two ends. The germline V gene has CDR1 MDHEN and CDR2 SYDVKM. CDR3 size: 14 residues.

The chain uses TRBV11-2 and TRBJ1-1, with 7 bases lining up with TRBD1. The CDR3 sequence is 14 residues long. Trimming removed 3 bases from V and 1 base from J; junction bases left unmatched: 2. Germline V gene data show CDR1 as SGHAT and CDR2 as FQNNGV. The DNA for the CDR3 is TGTGCCAGCAGCTTGGGACAGAGGAACACTGAAGCTTTCTTT. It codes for CASSLGQRNTEAFF.

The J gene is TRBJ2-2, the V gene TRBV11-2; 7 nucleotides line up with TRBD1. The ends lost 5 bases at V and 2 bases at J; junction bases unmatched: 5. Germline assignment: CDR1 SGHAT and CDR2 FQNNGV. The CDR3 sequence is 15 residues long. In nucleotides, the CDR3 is TGTGCCAGCAGCCCTGGGACAGTCAACACCGGGGAGCTGTTTTTT. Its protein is CASSPGTVNTGELFF.

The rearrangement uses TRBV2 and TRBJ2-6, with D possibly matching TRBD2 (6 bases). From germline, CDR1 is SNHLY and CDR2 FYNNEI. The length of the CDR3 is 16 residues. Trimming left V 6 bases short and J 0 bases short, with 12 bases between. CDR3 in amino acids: CASSADGSSGANVLTF. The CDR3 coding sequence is TGTGCCAGCAGCGCGGACGGGAGCTCTGGGGCCAACGTCCTGACTTTC.

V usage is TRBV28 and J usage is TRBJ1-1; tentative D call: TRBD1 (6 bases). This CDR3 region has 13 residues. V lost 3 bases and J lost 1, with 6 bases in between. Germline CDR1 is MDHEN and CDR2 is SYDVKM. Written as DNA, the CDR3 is TGTGCCAGCAGTTTGACAGGGAACACTGAAGCTTTCTTT. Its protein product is CASSLTGNTEAFF.

The CDR3 loop reads CASSQLGTLNTGELFF. The DNA of the CDR3 is TGTGCCAGCAGCCAATTGGGGACTTTGAACACCGGGGAGCTGTTTTTT. The chain links TRBV7-3 to TRBJ2-2; D might be TRBD2 (6 bases). The germline V gene has CDR1 SGHTA and CDR2 FQGTGA. Trimming took 5 bases from V and 1 from J, leaving 14 bases between them. The CDR3 loop spans 16 amino acids.

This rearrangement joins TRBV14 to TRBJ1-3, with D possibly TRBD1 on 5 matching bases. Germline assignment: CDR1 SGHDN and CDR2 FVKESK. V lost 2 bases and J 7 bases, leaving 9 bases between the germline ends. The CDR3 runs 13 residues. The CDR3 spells CASSQYQGNTIYF. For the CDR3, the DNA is TGTGCCAGCAGCCAATACCAGGGTAACACCATATATTTT.

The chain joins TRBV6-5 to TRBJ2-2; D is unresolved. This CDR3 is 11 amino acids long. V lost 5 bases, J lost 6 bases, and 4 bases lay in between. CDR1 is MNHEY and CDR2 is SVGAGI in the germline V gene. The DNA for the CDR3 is TGTGCCAGCAGTGGCCCCGGGGAGCTGTTTTTT. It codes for CASSGPGELFF.

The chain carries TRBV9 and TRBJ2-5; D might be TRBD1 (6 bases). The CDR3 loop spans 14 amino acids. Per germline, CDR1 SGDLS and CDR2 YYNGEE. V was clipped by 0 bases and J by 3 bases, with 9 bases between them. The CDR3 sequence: CASSVGAGEETQYF. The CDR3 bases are TGTGCCAGCAGCGTAGGGGCAGGGGAAGAGACCCAGTACTTC.

The CDR3 loop reads CASSSPLEDEQFF. Here the CDR3 DNA reads TGTGCCAGCAGCTCTCCCCTCGAGGATGAGCAGTTCTTC. The chain couples TRBV11-3 to TRBJ2-1; D is undetermined. There are 13 residues in the CDR3. From germline, CDR1 is SGHNT and CDR2 YENEEA. V lost 4 bases and J 8 bases, leaving 12 bases between the germline ends.

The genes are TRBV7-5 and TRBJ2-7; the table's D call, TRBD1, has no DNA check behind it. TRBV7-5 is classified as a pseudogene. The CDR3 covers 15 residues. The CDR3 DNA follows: TGTGCCAGAAGCTTAGACCTCAGGGGGAGAGACGAGCAGTACTTC. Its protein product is CARSLDLRGRDEQYF.

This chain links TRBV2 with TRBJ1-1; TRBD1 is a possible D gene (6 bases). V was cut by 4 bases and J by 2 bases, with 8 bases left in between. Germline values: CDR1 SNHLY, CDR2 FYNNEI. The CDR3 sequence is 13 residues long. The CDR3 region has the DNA TGTGCCAGCAGTGGGGGGCCAAACACTGAAGCTTTCTTT. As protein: CASSGGPNTEAFF.

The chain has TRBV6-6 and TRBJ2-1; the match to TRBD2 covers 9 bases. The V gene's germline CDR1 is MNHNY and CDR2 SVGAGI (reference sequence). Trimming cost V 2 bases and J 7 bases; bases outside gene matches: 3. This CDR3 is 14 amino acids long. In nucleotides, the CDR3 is TGTGCCAGCAGTTACACAGGACTAGCGAATGAGCAGTTCTTC. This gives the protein CASSYTGLANEQFF.

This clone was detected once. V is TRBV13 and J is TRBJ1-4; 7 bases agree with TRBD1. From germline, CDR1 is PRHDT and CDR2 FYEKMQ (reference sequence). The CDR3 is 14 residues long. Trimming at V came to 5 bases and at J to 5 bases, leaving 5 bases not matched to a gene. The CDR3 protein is CASSRGQPNEKLFF. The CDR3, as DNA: TGTGCCAGCAGCAGGGGACAGCCGAATGAAAAACTGTTTTTT.

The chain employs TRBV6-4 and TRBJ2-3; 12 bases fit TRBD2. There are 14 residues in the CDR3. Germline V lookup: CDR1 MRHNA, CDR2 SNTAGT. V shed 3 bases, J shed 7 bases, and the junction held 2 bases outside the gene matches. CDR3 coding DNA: TGTGCCAGCAGTGATGGGACTAGCGGGCATACGCAGTATTTT. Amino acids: CASSDGTSGHTQYF.